This T cell receptor (beta chain) was found in a study of cytomegalovirus exposure and HLA in healthy donors. Study outcomes and limitations: A later analysis revealed that TCR association rates differed between HLA loci, peaking at DRB1 and bottoming out at HLA-C.

Use of 60 Vbeta and 13 Jbeta primers characterized the PCR. TCRdb's table, derived via immunoSEQ multiplex PCR, lists solely in-frame clones and lacks some. The sample has some 150,000 clones, about 72% seen once. This clone has more than one count but fewer than ten. The antigen is not known. At sampling all donors were nominally healthy, likely with unrecorded immune exposures. Trimming removed 5 bases at V and 4 bases at J, with 16 bases between. The CDR3 contains 15 residues. The V gene's germline CDR1 is LNHDA and CDR2 SQIVND (reference sequence). V is TRBV19 and J is TRBJ2-3; the D gene is possibly TRBD2 (5 bases). The clonotype was recovered from a man between 60 and 75 years old in good health and CMV-seronegative. Sequencing was done on a sample of PBMCs. Written as DNA, the CDR3 is TGTGCCAGTAGTGGCAGGAACACGGGGTCAGATACGCAGTATTTT. Translation: CASSGRNTGSDTQYF.